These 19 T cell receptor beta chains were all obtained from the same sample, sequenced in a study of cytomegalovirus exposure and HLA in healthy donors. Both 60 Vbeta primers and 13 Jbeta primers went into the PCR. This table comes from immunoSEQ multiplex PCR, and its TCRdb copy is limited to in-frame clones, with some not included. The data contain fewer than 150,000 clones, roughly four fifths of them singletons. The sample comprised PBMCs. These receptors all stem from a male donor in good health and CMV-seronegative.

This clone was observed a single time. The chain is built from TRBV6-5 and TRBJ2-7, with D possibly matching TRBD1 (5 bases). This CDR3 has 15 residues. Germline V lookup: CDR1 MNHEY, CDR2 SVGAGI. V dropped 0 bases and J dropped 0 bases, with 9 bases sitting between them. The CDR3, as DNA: TGTGCCAGCAGTTACTCAGGGGCAAGCTCCTACGAGCAGTACTTC. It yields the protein CASSYSGASSYEQYF.

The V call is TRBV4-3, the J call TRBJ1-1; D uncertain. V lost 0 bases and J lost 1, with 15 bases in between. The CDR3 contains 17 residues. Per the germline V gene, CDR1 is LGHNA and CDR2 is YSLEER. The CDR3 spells CASSQEEGPTWNTEAFF. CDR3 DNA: TGCGCCAGCAGCCAAGAAGAGGGTCCTACTTGGAACACTGAAGCTTTCTTT.

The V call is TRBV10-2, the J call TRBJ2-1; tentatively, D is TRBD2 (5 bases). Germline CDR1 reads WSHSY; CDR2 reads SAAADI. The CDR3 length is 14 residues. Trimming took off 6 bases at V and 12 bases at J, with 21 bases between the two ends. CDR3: CASRTSPASFGQFF. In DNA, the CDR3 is TGCGCCAGCAGAACTAGTCCCGCCTCTTTTGGGCAGTTCTTC.

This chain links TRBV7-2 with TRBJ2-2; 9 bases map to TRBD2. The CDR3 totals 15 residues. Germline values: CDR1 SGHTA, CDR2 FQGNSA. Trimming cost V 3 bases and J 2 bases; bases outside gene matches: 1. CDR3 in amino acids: CASSFSGRNTGELFF. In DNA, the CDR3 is TGTGCCAGCAGCTTTAGCGGGAGAAACACCGGGGAGCTGTTTTTT.

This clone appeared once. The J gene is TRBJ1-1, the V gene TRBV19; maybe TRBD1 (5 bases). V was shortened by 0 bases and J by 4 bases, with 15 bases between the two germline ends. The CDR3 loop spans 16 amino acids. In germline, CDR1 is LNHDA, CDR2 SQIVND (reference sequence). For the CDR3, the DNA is TGTGCCAGTAGTATAGACCGGGAGGGGTGGGCCACTGAAGCTTTCTTT. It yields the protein CASSIDREGWATEAFF. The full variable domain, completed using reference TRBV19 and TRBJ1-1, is DGGITQSPKYLFRKEGQNVTLSCEQNLNHDAMYWYRQDPGQGLRLIYYSQIVNDFQKGDIAEGYSVSREKKESFPLTVTSAQKNPTAFYLCASSIDREGWATEAFFGQGTRLTVV.

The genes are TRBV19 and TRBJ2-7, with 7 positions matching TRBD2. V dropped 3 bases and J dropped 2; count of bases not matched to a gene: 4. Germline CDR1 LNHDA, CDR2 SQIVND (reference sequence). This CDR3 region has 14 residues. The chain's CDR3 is CASSIPGTTYEQYF. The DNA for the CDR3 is TGTGCCAGTAGTATCCCCGGGACTACCTACGAGCAGTACTTC.

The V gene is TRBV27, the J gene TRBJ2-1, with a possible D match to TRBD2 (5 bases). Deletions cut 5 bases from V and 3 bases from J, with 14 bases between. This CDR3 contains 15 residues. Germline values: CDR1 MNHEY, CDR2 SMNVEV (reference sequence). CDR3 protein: CASSKSSSDYNEQFF. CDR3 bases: TGTGCCAGCAGTAAGTCTAGCTCTGACTACAATGAGCAGTTCTTC.

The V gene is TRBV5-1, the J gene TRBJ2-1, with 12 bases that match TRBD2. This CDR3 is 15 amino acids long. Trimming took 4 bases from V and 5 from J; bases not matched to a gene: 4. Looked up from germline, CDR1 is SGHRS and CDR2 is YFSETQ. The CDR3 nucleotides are TGCGCCAGCAGCCCCCCTAGCGGGAGGGACAATGAGCAGTTCTTC. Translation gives CASSPPSGRDNEQFF.

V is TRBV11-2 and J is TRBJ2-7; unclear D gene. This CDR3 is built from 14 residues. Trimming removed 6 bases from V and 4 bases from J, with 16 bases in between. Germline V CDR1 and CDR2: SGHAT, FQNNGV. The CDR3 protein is CASSYHMPGYEQYF. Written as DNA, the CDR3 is TGTGCCAGCAGTTACCACATGCCCGGGTACGAGCAGTACTTC. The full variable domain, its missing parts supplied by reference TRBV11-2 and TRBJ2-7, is EAGVAQSPRYKIIEKRQSVAFWCNPISGHATLYWYQQILGQGPKLLIQFQNNGVVDDSQLPKDRFSAERLKGVDSTLKIQPAKLEDSAVYLCASSYHMPGYEQYFGPGTRLTVT.

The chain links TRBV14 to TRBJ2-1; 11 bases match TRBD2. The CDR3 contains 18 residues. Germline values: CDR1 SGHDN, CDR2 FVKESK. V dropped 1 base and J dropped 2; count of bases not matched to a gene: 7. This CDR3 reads CASSQGTGLAGAYNEQFF. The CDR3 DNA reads TGTGCCAGCAGCCAAGGTACCGGACTAGCGGGCGCCTACAATGAGCAGTTCTTC.

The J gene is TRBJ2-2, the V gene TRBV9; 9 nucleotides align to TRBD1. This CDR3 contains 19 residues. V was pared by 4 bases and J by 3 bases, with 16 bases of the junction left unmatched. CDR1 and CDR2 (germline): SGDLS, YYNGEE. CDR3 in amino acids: CASSSNSGDRVIDTGELFF. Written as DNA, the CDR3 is TGTGCCAGCAGCTCCAACTCCGGGGACAGGGTGATTGACACCGGGGAGCTGTTTTTT.

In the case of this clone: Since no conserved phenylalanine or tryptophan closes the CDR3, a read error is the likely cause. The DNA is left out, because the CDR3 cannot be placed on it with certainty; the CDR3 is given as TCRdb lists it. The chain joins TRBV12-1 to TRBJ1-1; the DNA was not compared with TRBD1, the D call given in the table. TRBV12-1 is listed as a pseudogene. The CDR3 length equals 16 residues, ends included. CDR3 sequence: CASSYPTGTNSTEAFL.

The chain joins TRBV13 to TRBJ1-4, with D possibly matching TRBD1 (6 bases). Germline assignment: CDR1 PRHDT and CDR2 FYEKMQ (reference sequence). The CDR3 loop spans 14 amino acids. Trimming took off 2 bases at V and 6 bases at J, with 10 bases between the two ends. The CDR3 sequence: CASSLWGQDEKLFF. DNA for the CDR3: TGTGCCAGCAGCTTATGGGGGCAGGATGAAAAACTGTTTTTT.

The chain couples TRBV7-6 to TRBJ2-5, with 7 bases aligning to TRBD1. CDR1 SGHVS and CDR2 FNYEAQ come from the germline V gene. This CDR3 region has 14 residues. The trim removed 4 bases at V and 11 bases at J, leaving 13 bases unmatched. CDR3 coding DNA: TGTGCCAGCAGCTCCGGGACAGTGGTTGGGGAGCAGTACTTC. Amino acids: CASSSGTVVGEQYF.

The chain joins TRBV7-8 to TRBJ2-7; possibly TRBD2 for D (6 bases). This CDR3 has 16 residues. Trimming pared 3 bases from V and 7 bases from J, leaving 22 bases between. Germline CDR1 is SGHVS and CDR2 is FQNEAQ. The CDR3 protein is CASSFNGVTRGEEQYF. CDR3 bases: TGTGCCAGCAGCTTCAATGGTGTGACTAGAGGGGAAGAGCAGTACTTC.

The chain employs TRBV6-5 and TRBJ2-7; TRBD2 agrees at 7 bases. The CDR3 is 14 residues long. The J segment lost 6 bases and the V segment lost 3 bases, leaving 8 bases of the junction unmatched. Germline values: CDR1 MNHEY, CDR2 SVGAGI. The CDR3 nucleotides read TGTGCCAGCAGTTATGGGGGGGAGTCGGGCGAGCAGTACTTC. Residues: CASSYGGESGEQYF.

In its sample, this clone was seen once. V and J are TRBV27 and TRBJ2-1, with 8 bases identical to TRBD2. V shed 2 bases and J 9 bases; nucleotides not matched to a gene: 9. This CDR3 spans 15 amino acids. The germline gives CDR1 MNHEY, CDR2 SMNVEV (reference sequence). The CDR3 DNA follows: TGTGCCAGCAGTTTAGCTAGCGGGCTTGCGGGTGAGCAGTTCTTC. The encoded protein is CASSLASGLAGEQFF.

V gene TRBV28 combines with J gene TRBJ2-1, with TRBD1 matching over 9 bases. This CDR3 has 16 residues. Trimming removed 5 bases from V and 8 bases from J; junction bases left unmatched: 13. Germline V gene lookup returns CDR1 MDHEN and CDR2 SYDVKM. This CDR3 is CASSQDTGGANYEQFF. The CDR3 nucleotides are TGTGCCAGCAGTCAAGATACAGGGGGCGCGAACTATGAGCAGTTCTTC.

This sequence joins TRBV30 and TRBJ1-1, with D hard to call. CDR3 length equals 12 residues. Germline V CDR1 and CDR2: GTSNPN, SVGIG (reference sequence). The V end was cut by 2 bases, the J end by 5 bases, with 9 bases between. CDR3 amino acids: CAWSLSVTEAFF. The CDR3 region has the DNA TGTGCCTGGAGTCTTAGCGTAACTGAAGCTTTCTTT.